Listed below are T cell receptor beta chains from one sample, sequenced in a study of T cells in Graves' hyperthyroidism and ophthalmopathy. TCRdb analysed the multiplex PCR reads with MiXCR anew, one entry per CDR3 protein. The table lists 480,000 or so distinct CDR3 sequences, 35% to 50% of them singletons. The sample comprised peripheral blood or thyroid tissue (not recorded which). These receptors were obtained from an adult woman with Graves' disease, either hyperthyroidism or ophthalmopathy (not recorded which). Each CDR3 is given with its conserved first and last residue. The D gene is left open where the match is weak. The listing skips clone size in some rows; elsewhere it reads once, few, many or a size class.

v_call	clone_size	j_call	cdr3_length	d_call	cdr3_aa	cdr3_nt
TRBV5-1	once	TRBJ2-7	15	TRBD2	CASSPQGLAGYEQYF	TGCGCCAGCAGCCCTCAGGGACTAGCGGGCTACGAGCAGTACTTC
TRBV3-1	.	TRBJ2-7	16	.	CASSQEGASGLYEQYF	TGTGCCAGCAGCCAAGAGGGGGCAAGCGGGTTGTACGAGCAGTACTTC
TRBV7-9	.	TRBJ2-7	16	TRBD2	CASSQDRTSGPYEQYF	TGTGCCAGCAGCCAAGATAGGACTAGCGGTCCCTACGAGCAGTACTTC
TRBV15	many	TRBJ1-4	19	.	CATSRERVLYFATNEKLFF	TGTGCCACCAGCAGAGAGAGGGTTCTGTATTTCGCAACTAATGAAAAACTGTTTTTT
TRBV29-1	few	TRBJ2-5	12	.	CSVESGAKTQYF	TGCAGCGTTGAATCGGGGGCTAAGACCCAGTACTTC
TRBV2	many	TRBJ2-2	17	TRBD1	CASRPGQGTRATGELFF	TGTGCCAGCAGACCGGGACAGGGGACTCGTGCAACCGGGGAGCTGTTTTTT
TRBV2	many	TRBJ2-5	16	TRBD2	CASSKGVAGLQETQYF	TGTGCCAGCAGTAAGGGGGTAGCGGGACTCCAAGAGACCCAGTACTTC
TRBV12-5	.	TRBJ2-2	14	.	CASGLDPRSGELFF	TGTGCTAGTGGTTTGGACCCTAGGTCCGGGGAGCTGTTTTTT
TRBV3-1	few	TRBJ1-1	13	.	CASSPWQGTEAFF	TGTGCCAGCAGCCCCTGGCAGGGGACTGAAGCTTTCTTT
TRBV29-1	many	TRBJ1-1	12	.	CSGGYSNTEAFF	TGCAGCGGCGGATATTCGAACACTGAAGCTTTCTTT
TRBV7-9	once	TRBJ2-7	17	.	CASSHRAGTFTRDEQYF	TGTGCCAGCAGCCACCGGGCAGGAACATTTACACGCGACGAGCAGTACTTC
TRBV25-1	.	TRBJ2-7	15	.	CASSPNRVGYYEQYF	TGTGCCAGCAGTCCCAATCGTGTCGGTTACTACGAGCAGTACTTC
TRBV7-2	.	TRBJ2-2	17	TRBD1	CASSPGATGGDTGELFF	TGTGCCAGCAGCCCGGGGGCCACAGGGGGCGATACCGGGGAGCTGTTTTTT
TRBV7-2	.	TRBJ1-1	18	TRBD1	CASSLTFKTGGVTTEAFF	TGTGCCAGCAGCTTAACCTTTAAGACAGGGGGGGTCACGACTGAAGCTTTCTTT
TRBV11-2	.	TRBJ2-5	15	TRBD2	CASSPSVLAGETQYF	TGTGCCAGCAGCCCCTCGGTACTAGCGGGAGAGACCCAGTACTTC
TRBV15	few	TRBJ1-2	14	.	CASTRGPGVYGYTF	TGTGCCTCAACTAGGGGCCCGGGCGTCTATGGCTACACCTTC
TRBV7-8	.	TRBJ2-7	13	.	CASRLPGTYEQYF	TGTGCCAGCAGGTTACCGGGTACCTACGAGCAGTACTTC
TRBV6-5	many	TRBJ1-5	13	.	CASSYSSGQPQHF	TGTGCCAGCAGTTACTCTTCAGGTCAGCCCCAGCATTTT
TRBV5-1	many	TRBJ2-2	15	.	CASSFSGWDTGELFF	TGCGCCAGCAGCTTCTCCGGGTGGGACACCGGGGAGCTGTTTTTT
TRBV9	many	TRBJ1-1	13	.	CASSVVANTEAFF	TGTGCCAGCAGCGTAGTCGCGAACACTGAAGCTTTCTTT
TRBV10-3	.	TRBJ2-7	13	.	CAISELGSDEQYF	TGTGCCATCAGTGAATTAGGGAGCGACGAGCAGTACTTC
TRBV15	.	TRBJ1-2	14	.	CATSRDLLNYGYTF	TGTGCCACCAGCAGAGATCTTCTAAACTATGGCTACACCTTC
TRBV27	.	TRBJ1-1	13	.	CASSLSGATEAFF	TGTGCCAGCAGTTTATCGGGGGCCACTGAAGCTTTCTTT
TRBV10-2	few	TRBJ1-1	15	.	CASLMSHTVSTEAFF	TGCGCCAGCCTTATGTCCCACACGGTATCCACTGAAGCTTTCTTT
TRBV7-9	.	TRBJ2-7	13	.	CASSFAEGGEQYF	TGTGCCAGCAGCTTCGCGGAGGGTGGGGAGCAGTACTTC
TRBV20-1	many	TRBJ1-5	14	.	CSAKGGGSNQPQHF	TGCAGTGCCAAAGGGGGGGGGTCTAATCAGCCCCAGCATTTT
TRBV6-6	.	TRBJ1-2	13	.	CASSHGGRNGYTF	TGTGCCAGCAGCCACGGGGGCCGGAATGGCTACACCTTC
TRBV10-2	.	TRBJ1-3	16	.	CASSWTAPGDGNTIYF	TGCGCCAGCAGCTGGACAGCCCCGGGGGACGGAAACACCATATATTTT
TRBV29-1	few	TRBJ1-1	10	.	CSVVGGKAFF	TGCAGCGTTGTGGGGGGCAAAGCTTTCTTT
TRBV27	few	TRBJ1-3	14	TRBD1	CASSLGTGGNTIYF	TGTGCCAGCAGTCTCGGGACAGGAGGAAACACCATATATTTT
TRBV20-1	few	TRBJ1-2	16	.	CSAEPRDTSGDDGYTF	TGCAGTGCCGAACCCCGGGACACTTCCGGGGACGATGGCTACACCTTC
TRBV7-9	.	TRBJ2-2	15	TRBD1	CASSLVSGGIGELFF	TGTGCCAGCAGCTTAGTCTCAGGGGGCATCGGGGAGCTGTTTTTT
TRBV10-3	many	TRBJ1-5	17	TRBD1	CAISPGQGRGGNQPQHF	TGTGCCATCAGCCCGGGACAGGGGAGAGGTGGCAATCAGCCCCAGCATTTT
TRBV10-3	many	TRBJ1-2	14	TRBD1	CAISEGDRVYGYTF	TGTGCCATCAGTGAGGGGGACAGGGTGTATGGCTACACCTTC
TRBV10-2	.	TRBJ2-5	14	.	CASSDYGSQETQYF	TGCGCCAGCAGTGATTACGGGTCGCAAGAGACCCAGTACTTC
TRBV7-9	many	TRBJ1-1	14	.	CASSPTTGGMNTFF	TGTGCCAGCAGCCCCACGACAGGTGGGATGAACACTTTCTTT
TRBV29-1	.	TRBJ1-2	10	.	CSASDDGYTF	TGCAGCGCCTCGGACGATGGCTACACCTTC
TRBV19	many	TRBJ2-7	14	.	CASSTGRDSYEQYF	TGTGCCAGTAGTACGGGACGGGACTCCTACGAGCAGTACTTC
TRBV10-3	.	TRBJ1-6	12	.	CAIRRDNSPLHF	TGTGCCATCAGGAGGGATAATTCACCCCTCCACTTT
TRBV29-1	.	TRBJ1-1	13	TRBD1	CSTRDRTGTEAFF	TGCAGCACCAGGGACCGGACAGGGACAGAAGCTTTCTTT
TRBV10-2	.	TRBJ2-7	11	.	CATEGSSEQYF	TGCGCCACCGAGGGGTCCTCCGAGCAGTACTTC
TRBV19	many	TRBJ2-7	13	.	CASRPGGTYEQYF	TGTGCCAGTCGTCCCGGGGGAACCTACGAGCAGTACTTC
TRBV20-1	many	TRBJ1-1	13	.	CSAQAGRVTEAFF	TGCAGTGCCCAAGCAGGCCGGGTTACTGAAGCTTTCTTT
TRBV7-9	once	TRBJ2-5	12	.	CASSSLAETQYF	TGTGCCAGCAGCTCCTTAGCGGAGACCCAGTACTTC
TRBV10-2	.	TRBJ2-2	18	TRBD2	CASRPGGTSGRAIGELFF	TGCGCCAGCAGGCCCGGGGGGACTAGCGGGAGGGCCATCGGGGAGCTGTTTTTT